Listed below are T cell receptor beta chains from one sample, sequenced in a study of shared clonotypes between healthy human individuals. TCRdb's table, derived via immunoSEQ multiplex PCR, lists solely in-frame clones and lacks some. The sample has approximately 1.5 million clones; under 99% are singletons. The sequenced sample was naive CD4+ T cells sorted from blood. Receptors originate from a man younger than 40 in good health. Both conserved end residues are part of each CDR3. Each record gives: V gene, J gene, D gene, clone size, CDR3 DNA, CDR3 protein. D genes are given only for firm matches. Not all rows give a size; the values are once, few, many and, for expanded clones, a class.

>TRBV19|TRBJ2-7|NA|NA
TGTGCCAGTAGTATGACAGTAAGAGTGCACGAGCAGTACTTC
CASSMTVRVHEQYF
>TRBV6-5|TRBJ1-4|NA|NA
TGTGCCAGCAGTTTGTGGAGTGCAACTAATGAAAAACTGTTTTTT
CASSLWSATNEKLFF
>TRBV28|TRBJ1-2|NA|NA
TGTGCCAGCAGTCCCCCAGGGAGTACTAACTATGGCTACACCTTC
CASSPPGSTNYGYTF
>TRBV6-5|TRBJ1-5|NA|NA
TGTGCCAGCAGTTACTCTTCCGGGCAGCCCCAGCATTTT
CASSYSSGQPQHF
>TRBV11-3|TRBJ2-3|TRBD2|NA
TGTGCCAGCAGCTTAGATAGCGGGAGGGCCGTATATACGCAGTATTTT
CASSLDSGRAVYTQYF
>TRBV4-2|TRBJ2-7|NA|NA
TGTGCCAGCAGCCAAGTTGGGAGGAAATCCTACGAGCAGTACTTC
CASSQVGRKSYEQYF
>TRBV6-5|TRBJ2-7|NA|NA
TGTGCCAGCAGTCAGACAGGTTCCTACGAGCAGTACTTC
CASSQTGSYEQYF
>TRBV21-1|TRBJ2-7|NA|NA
TGTGCCAGCAGCAAAATCCCCTACGAGCAGTACTTC
CASSKIPYEQYF
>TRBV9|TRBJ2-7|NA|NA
TGTGCCAGCAGCGTAGGGACTACTTCCTACGAGCAGTACTTC
CASSVGTTSYEQYF
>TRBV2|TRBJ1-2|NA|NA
TGTGCCAGCAGCTGGGGAACTAACTATGGCTACACCTTC
CASSWGTNYGYTF
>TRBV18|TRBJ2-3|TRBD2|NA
TGTGCCAGCTCACTGCTAGCGGGAGAAGGTACGCAGTATTTT
CASSLLAGEGTQYF
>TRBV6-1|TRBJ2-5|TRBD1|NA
TGTGCCAGCAGGGACAGGGGTGATCTGGAGACCCAGTACTTC
CASRDRGDLETQYF
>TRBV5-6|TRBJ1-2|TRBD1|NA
TGTGCCAGCAGTCCGGACAGGGGGTTTGGCTACACCTTC
CASSPDRGFGYTF
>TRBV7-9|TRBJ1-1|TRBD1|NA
TGTGCCAGCAGCACGACGCCAGGGGGCTTCGAAGCTTTCTTT
CASSTTPGGFEAFF
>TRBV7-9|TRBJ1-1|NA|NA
TGTGCCAGCAGCTTAACGGGGGTGAACACTGAAGCTTTCTTT
CASSLTGVNTEAFF
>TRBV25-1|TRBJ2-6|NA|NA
TGTGCCAGCAGTGCGGGGGGCAGTGGGGCCAACGTCCTGACTTTC
CASSAGGSGANVLTF
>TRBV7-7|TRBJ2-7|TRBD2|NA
TGTGCCAGCAGCCGGACTAGCGGGAGCTACGAGCAGTACTTC
CASSRTSGSYEQYF
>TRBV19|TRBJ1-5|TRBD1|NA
TGTGCCAGTAGTACGGGGAGGGGGCGGTGGTCAAATCAGCCCCAGCATTTT
CASSTGRGRWSNQPQHF
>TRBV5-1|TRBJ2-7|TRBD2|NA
TGCGCCAGCAGCCGAGGGCTAGCGGGACCCTACGAGCAGTACTTC
CASSRGLAGPYEQYF
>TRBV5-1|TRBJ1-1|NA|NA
TGCGCCAGCAGCGAGGTGTGGGGGGCTGAAGCTTTCTTT
CASSEVWGAEAFF
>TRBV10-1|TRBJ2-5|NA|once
TGCGCCAGCAGTAACGTCTCCCAAGAGACCCAGTACTTC
CASSNVSQETQYF
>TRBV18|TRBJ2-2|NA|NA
TGTGCCAGCTCACCGGCGGGAAACACCGGGGAGCTGTTTTTT
CASSPAGNTGELFF
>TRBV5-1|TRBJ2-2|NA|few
TGCGCCAGCAGCTTACAAGGGACCGGCGGGGAGCTGTTTTTT
CASSLQGTGGELFF
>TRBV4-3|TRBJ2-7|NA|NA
TGCGCCAGCAGCGATCAGGCCCGGGGAAACTACGAGCAGTACTTC
CASSDQARGNYEQYF
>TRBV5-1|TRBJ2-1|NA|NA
TGCGCCAGCAGCTTGGGGGGCGCTGGCAATGAGCAGTTCTTC
CASSLGGAGNEQFF
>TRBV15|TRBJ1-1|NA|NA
TGTGCCACCAGCAGAGAGAGGGGGTTTGCTGAAGCTTTCTTT
CATSRERGFAEAFF
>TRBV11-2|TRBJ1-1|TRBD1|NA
TGTGCCAGCAGCTGGACAGGGGAGAAGACTGAAGCTTTCTTT
CASSWTGEKTEAFF
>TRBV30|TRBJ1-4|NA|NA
TGTGCCTGGAGGTTCAGTGAAAAACTGTTTTTT
CAWRFSEKLFF
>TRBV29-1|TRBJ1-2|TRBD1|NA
TGCAGCGTTGACAACAGGGGGCATGGCTACACCTTC
CSVDNRGHGYTF
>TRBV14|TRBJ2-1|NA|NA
TGTGCCAGCAGCCAAGTTATAGGTGAGCAGTTCTTC
CASSQVIGEQFF
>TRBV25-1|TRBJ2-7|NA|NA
TGTGCCAGCAGTGAATTTAGTGTCGGAAACGAGCAGTACTTC
CASSEFSVGNEQYF
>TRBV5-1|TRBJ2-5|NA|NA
TGCGCCAGCAGTGGGCAAGAGACCCAGTACTTC
CASSGQETQYF